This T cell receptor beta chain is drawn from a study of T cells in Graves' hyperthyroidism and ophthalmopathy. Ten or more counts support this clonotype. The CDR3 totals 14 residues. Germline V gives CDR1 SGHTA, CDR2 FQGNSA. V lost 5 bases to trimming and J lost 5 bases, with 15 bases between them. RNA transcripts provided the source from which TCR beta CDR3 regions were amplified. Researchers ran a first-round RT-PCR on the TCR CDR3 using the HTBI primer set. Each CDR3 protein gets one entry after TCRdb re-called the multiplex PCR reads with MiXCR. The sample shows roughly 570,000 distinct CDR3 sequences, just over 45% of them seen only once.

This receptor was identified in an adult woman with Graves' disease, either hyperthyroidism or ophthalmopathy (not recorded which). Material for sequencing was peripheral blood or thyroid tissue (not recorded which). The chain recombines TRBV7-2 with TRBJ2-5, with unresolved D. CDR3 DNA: TGTGCCAGCAGCCGATCGTGGGGAAGGGAGACCCAGTACTTC. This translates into CASSRSWGRETQYF.